Sequencing of this TCR beta chain was carried out in a study of blood T cell repertoires in COVID-19. Whole-study context: Material from acute and convalescent COVID-19 was sourced from the United States, Italy and Spain. From T cells, B-cell-depleted T cells, or PBMCs came the material, which was cDNA or gDNA.

As originally analysed: Reference gene primer amplification yielded estimated nucleated cell counts. Generated by immunoSEQ multiplex PCR, the TCRdb table keeps only in-frame clones and is missing some. V and J calls and clone size are copied from that table; D and trimming were computed from the DNA. The sample contains some 250,000 clones, roughly 88% of which appear only once. V was pared by 4 bases and J by 4 bases, with 17 bases between. From germline, CDR1 is SGHVS and CDR2 FNYEAQ. The CDR3 length is 15 residues. The clonotype comes from a man aged 30-40 years who had recovered from COVID-19. Sequencing input: peripheral blood. The J gene is TRBJ2-7, the V gene TRBV7-6; weak D call: TRBD1 (7 bases). In DNA form, the CDR3 reads TGTGCCAGCAGCTGGGGGGACAGCCCTGGGTACGAGCAGTACTTC. Protein product: CASSWGDSPGYEQYF.